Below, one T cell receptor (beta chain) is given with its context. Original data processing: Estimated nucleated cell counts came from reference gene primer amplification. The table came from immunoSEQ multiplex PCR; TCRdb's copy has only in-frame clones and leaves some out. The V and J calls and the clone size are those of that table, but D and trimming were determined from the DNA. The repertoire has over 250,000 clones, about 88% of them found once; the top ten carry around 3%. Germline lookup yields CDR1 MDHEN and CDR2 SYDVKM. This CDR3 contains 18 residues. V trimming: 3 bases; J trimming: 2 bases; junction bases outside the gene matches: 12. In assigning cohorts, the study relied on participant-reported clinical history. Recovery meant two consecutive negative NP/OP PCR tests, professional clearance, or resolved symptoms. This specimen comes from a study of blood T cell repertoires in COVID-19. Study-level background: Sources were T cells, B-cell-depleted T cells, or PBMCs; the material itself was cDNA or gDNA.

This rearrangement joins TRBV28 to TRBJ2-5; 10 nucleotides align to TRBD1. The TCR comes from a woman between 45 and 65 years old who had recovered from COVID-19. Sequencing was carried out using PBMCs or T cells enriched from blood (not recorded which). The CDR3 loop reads CASSFPARTGGIQETQYF. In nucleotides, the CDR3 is TGTGCCAGCAGTTTCCCCGCTCGGACAGGGGGGATACAAGAGACCCAGTACTTC.